This TCR beta chain was documented in a study of T cells in Graves' hyperthyroidism and ophthalmopathy. Findings of the study overall: Blood also contained most expanded thyroid clonotypes above 0.001.

Concerning this clonotype itself: Its matching antigen is unknown.

PBMCs were collected from an approximately 10 ml volume of fresh peripheral blood. Authors of the study amplified TCR beta CDR3 regions from RNA transcripts. Carried out on the TCR CDR3, a first-round RT-PCR used the HTBI primer set. Each CDR3 protein is one row after TCRdb ran MiXCR on the multiplex PCR reads. The data show hundreds of thousands of distinct CDR3 sequences, with approximately 15% seen just once and over 12% held by the top ten. Between the trimmed V and J ends, which lost 6 bases and 0 bases, there was a span of 13 bases. The CDR3 contains 15 residues. CDR1 and CDR2 (germline): SGHDT, YYEEEE.

V gene TRBV5-6 combines with J gene TRBJ2-1, with D perhaps matching TRBD2 (6 bases). This TCR was sampled from a woman between 18 and 29 years old with Graves' hyperthyroidism. The sequencing sample was made of blood. The CDR3 protein is CASNWDSSSYNEQFF. In DNA form, the CDR3 reads TGTGCCAGCAATTGGGACTCTAGCTCCTACAATGAGCAGTTCTTC.